This T cell receptor beta chain was retrieved from a study of T cells in Graves' hyperthyroidism and ophthalmopathy. General study findings and limits: Researchers found most expanded thyroid clonotypes above 0.001 in blood as well.

The CDR3 has 14 amino acids. V was clipped by 5 bases and J by 5 bases; unmatched bases: 8. CDR1 is MNHEY and CDR2 is SMNVEV in the germline V gene (reference sequence). This clonotype was counted ten times or more. Its antigen remains unidentified. Amplified TCR beta CDR3 regions came from RNA transcripts. The HTBI primer set drove a first-round RT-PCR of the TCR CDR3. TCRdb redid the calling of the multiplex PCR reads with MiXCR, one entry per CDR3 protein. The sample contains about 360,000 distinct CDR3 sequences, 13% of which appear only once. Graves' hyperthyroidism showing no ophthalmopathy progression within 18 months was considered stable. Newly diagnosed hyperthyroidism patients aged 18 to 65 years had disease lasting under 2 months.

The chain uses TRBV27 and TRBJ1-2; 7 positions agree with TRBD1. The sequence came from a woman aged 18-29 years with Graves' hyperthyroidism. The sequencing sample was made of blood. CDR3 nucleotides: TGTGCCAGCAGTCTTCGACAGGGTGTATATGGCTACACCTTC. This sequence encodes CASSLRQGVYGYTF.